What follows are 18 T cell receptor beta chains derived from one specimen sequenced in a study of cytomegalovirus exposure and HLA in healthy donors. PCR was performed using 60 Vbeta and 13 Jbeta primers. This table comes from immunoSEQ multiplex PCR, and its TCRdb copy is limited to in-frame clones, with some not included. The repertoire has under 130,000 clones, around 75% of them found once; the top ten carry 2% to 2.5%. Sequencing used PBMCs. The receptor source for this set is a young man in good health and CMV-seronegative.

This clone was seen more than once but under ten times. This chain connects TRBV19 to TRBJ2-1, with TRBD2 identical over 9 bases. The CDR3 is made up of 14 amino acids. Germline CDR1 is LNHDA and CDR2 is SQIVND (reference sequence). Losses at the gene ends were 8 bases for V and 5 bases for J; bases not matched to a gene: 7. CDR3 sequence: CASGRTSVNNEQFF. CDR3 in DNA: TGTGCCAGTGGTAGGACTAGCGTTAACAATGAGCAGTTCTTC.

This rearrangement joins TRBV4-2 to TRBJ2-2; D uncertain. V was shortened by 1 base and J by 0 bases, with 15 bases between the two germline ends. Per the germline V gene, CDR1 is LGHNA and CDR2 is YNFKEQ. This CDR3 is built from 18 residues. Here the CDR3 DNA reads TGTGCCAGCAGCCAAGGATCGGTCCGATCCTCGAACACCGGGGAGCTGTTTTTT. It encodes CASSQGSVRSSNTGELFF.

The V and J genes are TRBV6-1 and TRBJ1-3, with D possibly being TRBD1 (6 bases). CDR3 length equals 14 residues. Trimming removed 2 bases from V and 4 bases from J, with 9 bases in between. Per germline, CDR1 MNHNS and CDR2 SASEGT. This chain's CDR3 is CASSESRGGNTIYF. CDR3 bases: TGTGCCAGCAGTGAATCCAGGGGAGGAAACACCATATATTTT.

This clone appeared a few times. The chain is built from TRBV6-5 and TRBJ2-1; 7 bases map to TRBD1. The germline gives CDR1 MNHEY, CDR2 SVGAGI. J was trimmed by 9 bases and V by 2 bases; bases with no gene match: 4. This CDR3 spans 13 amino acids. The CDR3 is CASSYLDRAEQFF. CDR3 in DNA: TGTGCCAGCAGTTACCTAGACAGGGCTGAGCAGTTCTTC.

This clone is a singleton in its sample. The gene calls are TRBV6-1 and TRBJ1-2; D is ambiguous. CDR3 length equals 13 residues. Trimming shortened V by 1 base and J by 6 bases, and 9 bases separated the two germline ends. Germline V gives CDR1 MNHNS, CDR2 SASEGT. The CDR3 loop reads CASSEVSVNGYTF. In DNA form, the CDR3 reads TGTGCCAGCAGTGAAGTATCGGTAAATGGCTACACCTTC.

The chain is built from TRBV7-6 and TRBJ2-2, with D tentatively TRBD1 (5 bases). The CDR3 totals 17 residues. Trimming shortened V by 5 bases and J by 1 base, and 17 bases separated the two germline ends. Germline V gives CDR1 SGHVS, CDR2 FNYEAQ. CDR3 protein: CASSPRAWIENTGELFF. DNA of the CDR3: TGTGCCAGCAGCCCCAGGGCTTGGATTGAGAACACCGGGGAGCTGTTTTTT.

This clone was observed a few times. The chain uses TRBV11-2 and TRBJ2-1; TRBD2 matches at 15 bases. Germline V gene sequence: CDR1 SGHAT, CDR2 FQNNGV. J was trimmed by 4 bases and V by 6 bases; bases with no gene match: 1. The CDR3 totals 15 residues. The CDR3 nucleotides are TGTGCCAGCAGAGGGACTAGCGGGAGGTACAATGAGCAGTTCTTC. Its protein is CASRGTSGRYNEQFF. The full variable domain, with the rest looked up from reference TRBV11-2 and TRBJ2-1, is EAGVAQSPRYKIIEKRQSVAFWCNPISGHATLYWYQQILGQGPKLLIQFQNNGVVDDSQLPKDRFSAERLKGVDSTLKIQPAKLEDSAVYLCASRGTSGRYNEQFFGPGTRLTVL.

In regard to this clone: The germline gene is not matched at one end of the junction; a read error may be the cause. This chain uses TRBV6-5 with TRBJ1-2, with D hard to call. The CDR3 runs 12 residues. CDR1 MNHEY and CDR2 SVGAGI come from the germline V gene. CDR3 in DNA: TGTGCCACCCGCGAGGTTGACTACGGCTACACCTTC. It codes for CATREVDYGYTF.

The CDR3 spells CSGSLSSYNEQFF. CDR3 DNA: TGCAGCGGGAGTCTGAGCTCCTACAATGAGCAGTTCTTC. V and J are TRBV29-1 and TRBJ2-1; D ambiguous. Between the trimmed V and J ends, which lost 7 bases and 0 bases, there was a span of 10 bases. CDR1 and CDR2 from the germline V gene are SQVTM and ANQGSEA. This CDR3 spans 13 amino acids.

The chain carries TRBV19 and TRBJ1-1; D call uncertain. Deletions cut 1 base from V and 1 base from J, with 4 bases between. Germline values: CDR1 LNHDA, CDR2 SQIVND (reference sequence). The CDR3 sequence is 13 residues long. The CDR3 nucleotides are TGTGCCAGTAGTATAGGCGGGAACACTGAAGCTTTCTTT. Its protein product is CASSIGGNTEAFF.

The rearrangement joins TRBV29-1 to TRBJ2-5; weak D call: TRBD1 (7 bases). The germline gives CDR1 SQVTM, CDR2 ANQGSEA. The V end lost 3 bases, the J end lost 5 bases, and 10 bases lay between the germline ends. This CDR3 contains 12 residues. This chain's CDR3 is CSVDRGRETQYF. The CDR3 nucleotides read TGCAGCGTTGACAGGGGGAGGGAGACCCAGTACTTC.

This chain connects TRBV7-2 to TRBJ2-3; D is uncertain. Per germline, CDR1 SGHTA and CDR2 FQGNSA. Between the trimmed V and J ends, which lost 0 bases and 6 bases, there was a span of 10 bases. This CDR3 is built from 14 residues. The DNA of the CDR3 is TGTGCCAGCAGCTTAGCCACCTTTCGGGATACGCAGTATTTT. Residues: CASSLATFRDTQYF.

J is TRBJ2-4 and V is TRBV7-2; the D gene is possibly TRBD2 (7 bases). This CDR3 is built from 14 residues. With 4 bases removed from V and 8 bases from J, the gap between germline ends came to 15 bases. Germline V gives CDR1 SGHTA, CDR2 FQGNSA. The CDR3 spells CASSSEGGPDIQYF. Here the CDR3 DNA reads TGTGCCAGCAGCTCTGAGGGGGGGCCAGACATTCAGTACTTC.

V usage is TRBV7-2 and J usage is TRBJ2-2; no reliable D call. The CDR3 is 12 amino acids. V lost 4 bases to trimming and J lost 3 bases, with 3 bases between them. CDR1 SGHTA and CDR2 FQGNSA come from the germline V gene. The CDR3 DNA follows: TGTGCCAGCAGCTCCTACACCGGGGAGCTGTTTTTT. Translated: CASSSYTGELFF.

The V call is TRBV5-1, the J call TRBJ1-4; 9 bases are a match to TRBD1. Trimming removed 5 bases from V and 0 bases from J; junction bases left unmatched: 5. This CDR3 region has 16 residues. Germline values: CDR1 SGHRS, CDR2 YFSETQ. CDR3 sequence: CASRRTGVSTNEKLFF. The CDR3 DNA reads TGCGCCAGCAGGCGGACAGGGGTATCAACTAATGAAAAACTGTTTTTT.

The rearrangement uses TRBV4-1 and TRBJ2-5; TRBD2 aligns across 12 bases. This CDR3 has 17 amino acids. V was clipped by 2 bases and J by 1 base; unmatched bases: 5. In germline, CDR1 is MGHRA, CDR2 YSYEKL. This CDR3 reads CASSQLPTSGSQETQYF. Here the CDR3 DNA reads TGCGCCAGCAGCCAACTCCCGACTAGCGGGAGCCAAGAGACCCAGTACTTC.

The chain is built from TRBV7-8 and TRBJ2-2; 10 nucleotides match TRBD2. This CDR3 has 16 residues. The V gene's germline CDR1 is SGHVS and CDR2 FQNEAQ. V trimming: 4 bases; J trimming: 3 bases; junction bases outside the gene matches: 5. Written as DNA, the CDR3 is TGTGCCAGCAGCTCGCTAGCGGGGGCCGACACCGGGGAGCTGTTTTTT. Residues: CASSSLAGADTGELFF. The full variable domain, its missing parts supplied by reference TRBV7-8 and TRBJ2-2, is GAGVSQSPRYKVAKRGQDVALRCDPISGHVSLFWYQQALGQGPEFLTYFQNEAQLDKSGLPSDRFFAERPEGSVSTLKIQRTQQEDSAVYLCASSSLAGADTGELFFGEGSRLTVL.

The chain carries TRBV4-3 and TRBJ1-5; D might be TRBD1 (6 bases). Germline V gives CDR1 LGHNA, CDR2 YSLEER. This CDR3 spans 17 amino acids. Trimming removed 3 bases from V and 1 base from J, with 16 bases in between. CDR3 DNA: TGCGCCAGCAGCCAGGAGACAGGACCCGCCAGCAATCAGCCCCAGCATTTT. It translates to CASSQETGPASNQPQHF.